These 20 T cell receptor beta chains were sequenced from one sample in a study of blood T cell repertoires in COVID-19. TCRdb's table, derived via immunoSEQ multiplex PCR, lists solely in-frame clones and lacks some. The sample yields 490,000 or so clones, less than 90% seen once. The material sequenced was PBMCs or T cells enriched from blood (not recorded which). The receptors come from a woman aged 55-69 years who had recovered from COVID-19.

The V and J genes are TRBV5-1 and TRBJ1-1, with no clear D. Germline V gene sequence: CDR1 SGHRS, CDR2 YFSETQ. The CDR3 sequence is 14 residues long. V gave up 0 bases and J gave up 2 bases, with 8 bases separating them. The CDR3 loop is CASSLVQKNTEAFF. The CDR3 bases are TGCGCCAGCAGCTTGGTACAGAAAAACACTGAAGCTTTCTTT.

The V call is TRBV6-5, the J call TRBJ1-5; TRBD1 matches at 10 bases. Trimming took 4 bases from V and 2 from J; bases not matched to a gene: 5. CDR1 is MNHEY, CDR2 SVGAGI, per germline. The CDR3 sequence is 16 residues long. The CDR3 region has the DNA TGTGCCAGCAGTTTCTCCGGGACAGGGGGCAATCAGCCCCAGCATTTT. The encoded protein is CASSFSGTGGNQPQHF.

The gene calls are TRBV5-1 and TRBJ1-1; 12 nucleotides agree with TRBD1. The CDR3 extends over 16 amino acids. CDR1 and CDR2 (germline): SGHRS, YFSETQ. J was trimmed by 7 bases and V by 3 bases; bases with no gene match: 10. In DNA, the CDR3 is TGCGCCAGCAGCTCCCGTCAGGGACAGGGGGCCGGTGAAGCTTTCTTT. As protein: CASSSRQGQGAGEAFF.

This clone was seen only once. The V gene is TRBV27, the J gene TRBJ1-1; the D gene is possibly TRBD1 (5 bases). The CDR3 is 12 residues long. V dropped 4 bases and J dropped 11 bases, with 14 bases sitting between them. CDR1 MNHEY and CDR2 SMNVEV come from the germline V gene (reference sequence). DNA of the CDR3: TGTGCCAGCAGTTCGGGATGGGGGGAGGCTTTCTTT. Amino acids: CASSSGWGEAFF.

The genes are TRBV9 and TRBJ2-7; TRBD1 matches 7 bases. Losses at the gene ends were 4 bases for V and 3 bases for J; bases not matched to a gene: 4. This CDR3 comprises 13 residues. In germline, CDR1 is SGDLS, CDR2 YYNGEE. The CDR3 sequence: CASSPRDSYEQYF. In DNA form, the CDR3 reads TGTGCCAGCAGCCCACGGGACAGCTACGAGCAGTACTTC.

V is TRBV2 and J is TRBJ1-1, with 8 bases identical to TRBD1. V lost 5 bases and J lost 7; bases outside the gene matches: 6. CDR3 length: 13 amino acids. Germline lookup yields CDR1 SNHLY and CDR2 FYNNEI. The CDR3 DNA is TGTGCCAGCAGTCGGACAGGGAAGGGTGAAGCTTTCTTT. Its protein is CASSRTGKGEAFF.

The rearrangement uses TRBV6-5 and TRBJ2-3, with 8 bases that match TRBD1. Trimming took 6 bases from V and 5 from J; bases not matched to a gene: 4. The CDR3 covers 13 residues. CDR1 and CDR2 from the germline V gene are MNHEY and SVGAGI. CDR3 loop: CASSPGGRDTQYF. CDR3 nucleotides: TGTGCCAGCAGCCCAGGGGGCAGAGATACGCAGTATTTT.

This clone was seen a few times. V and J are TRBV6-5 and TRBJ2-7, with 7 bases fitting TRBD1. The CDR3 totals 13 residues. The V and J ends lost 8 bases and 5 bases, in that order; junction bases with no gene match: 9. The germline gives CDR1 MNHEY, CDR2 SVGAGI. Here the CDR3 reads CASQDRVGNEQYV. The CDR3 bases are TGTGCCAGCCAAGACAGGGTTGGCAACGAGCAGTACGTC.

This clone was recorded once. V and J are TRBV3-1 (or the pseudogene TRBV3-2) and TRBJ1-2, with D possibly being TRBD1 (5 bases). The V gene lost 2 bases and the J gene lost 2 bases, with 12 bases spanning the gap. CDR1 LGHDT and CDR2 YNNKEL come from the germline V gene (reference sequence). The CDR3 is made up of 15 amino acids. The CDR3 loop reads CASSQRSGTNYGYTF. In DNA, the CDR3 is TGTGCCAGCAGCCAACGGAGCGGGACGAACTATGGCTACACCTTC.

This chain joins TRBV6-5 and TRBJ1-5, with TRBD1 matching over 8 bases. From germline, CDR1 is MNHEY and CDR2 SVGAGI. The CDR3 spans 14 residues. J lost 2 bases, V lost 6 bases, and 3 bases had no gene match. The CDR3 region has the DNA TGTGCCAGCAGAGTGACAGGGGGCAATCAGCCCCAGCATTTT. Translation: CASRVTGGNQPQHF.

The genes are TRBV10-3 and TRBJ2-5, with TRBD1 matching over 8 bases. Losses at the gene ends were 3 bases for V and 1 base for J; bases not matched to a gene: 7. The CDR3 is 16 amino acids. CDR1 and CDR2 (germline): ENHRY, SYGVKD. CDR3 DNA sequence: TGTGCCATCAGTGAACCGGACAGGGAGAGCCAAGAGACCCAGTACTTC. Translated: CAISEPDRESQETQYF.

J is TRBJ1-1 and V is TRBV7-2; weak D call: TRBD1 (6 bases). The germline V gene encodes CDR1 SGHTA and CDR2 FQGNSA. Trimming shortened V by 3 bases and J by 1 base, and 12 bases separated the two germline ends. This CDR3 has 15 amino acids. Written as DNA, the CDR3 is TGTGCCAGCAGCTTGGCAGGGGTTACGAACACTGAAGCTTTCTTT. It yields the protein CASSLAGVTNTEAFF.

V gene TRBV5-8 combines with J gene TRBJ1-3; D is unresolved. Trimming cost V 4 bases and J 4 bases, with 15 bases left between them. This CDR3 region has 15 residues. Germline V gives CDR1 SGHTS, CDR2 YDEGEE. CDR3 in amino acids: CASSPDIITGNTIYF. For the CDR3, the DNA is TGTGCCAGCAGCCCAGACATAATAACCGGAAACACCATATATTTT.

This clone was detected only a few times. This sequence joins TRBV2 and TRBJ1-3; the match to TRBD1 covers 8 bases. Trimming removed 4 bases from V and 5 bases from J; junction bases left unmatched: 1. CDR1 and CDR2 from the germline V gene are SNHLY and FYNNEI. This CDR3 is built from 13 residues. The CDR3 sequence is CASSGQGRNTIYF. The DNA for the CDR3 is TGTGCCAGCAGTGGACAGGGGAGAAACACCATATATTTT.

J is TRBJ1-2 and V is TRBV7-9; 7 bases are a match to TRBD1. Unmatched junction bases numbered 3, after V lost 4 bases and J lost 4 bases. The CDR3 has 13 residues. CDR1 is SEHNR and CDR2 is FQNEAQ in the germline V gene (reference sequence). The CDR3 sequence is CASSSTGFYGYTF. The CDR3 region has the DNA TGTGCCAGCAGCTCGACAGGGTTCTATGGCTACACCTTC.

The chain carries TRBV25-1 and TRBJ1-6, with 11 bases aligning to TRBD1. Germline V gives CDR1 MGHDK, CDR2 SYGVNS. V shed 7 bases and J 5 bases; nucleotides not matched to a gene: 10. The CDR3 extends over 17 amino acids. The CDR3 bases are TGTGCCAGCAAGGGACAGGGGGAAGTGTTAAATAATTCACCCCTCCACTTT. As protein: CASKGQGEVLNNSPLHF.

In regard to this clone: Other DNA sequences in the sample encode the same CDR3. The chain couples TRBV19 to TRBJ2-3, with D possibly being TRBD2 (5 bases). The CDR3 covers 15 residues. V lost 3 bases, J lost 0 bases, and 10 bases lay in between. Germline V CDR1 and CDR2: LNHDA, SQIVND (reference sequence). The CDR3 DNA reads TGTGCCAGTAGTATTGCGGGCACTAGCACAGATACGCAGTATTTT. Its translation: CASSIAGTSTDTQYF.

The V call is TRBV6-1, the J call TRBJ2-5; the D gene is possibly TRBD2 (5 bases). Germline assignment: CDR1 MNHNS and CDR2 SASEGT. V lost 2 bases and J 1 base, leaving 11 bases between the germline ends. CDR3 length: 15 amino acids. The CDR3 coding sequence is TGTGCCAGCAGTGAACAAGGACTCCGCCAAGAGACCCAGTACTTC. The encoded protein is CASSEQGLRQETQYF.

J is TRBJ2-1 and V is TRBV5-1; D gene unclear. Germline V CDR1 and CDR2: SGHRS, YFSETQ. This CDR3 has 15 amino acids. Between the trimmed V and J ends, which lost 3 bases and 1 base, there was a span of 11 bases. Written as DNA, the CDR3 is TGCGCCAGCAGCTCCAGCGACTTATCCTACAATGAGCAGTTCTTC. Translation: CASSSSDLSYNEQFF.

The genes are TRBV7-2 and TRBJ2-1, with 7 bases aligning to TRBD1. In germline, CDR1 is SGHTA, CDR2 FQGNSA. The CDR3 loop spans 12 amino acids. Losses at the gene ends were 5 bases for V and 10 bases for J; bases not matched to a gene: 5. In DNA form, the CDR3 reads TGTGCCAGCAGCGGGACAGCTATCGAGCAGTTCTTC. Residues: CASSGTAIEQFF.